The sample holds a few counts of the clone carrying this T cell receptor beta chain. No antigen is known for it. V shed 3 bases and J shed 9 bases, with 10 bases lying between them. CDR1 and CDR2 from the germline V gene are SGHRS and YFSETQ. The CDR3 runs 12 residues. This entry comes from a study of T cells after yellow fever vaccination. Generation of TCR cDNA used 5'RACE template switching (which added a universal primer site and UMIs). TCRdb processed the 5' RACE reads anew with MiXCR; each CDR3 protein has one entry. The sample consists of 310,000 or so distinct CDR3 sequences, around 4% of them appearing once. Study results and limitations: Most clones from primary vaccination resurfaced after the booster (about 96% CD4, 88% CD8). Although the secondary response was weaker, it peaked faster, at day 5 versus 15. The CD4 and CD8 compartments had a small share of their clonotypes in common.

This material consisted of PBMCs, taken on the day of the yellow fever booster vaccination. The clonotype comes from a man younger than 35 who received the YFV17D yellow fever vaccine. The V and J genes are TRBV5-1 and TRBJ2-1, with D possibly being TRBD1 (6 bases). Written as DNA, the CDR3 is TGCGCCAGCAGCTCCGCAGGGGTTGAGCAGTTCTTC. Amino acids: CASSSAGVEQFF. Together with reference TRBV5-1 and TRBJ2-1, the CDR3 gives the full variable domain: KAGVTQTPRYLIKTRGQQVTLSCSPISGHRSVSWYQQTPGQGLQFLFEYFSETQRNKGNFPGRFSGRQFSNSRSEMNVSTLELGDSALYLCASSSAGVEQFFGPGTRLTVL.